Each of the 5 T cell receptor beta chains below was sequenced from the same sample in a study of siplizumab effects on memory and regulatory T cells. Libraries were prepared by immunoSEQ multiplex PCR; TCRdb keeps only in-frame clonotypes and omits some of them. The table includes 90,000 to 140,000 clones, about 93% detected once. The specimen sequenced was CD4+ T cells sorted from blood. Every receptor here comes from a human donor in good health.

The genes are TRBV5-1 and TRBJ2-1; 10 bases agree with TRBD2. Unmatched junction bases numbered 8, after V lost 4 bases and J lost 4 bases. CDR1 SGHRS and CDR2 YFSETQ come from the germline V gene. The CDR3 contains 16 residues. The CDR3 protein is CASSATEREGYNEQFF. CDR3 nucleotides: TGCGCCAGCAGCGCGACTGAGCGGGAGGGATACAATGAGCAGTTCTTC.

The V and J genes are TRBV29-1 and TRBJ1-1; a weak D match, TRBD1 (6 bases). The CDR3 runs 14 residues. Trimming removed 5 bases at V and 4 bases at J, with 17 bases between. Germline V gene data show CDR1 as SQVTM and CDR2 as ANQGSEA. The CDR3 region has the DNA TGCAGCGTTTACAGGGACCCCGGACGCACTGAAGCTTTCTTT. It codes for CSVYRDPGRTEAFF.

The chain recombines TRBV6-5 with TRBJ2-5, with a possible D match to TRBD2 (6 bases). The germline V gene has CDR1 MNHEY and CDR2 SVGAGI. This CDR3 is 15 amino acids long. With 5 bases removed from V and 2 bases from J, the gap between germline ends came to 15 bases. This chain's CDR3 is CASSATGTSQETQYF. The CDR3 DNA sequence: TGTGCCAGCAGTGCAACCGGGACTTCTCAAGAGACCCAGTACTTC.

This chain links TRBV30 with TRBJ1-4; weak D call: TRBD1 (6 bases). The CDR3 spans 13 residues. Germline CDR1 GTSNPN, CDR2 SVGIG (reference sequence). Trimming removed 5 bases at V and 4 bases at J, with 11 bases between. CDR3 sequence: CAWGRDINEKLFF. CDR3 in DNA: TGTGCCTGGGGCCGGGACATTAATGAAAAACTGTTTTTT.

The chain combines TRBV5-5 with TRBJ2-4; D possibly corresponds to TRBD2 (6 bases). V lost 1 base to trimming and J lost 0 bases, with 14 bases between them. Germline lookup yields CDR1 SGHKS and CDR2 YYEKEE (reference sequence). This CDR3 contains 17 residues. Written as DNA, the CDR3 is TGTGCCAGCAGCTTGTTTTGGGGGGAAATAGCCAAAAACATTCAGTACTTC. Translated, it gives CASSLFWGEIAKNIQYF.